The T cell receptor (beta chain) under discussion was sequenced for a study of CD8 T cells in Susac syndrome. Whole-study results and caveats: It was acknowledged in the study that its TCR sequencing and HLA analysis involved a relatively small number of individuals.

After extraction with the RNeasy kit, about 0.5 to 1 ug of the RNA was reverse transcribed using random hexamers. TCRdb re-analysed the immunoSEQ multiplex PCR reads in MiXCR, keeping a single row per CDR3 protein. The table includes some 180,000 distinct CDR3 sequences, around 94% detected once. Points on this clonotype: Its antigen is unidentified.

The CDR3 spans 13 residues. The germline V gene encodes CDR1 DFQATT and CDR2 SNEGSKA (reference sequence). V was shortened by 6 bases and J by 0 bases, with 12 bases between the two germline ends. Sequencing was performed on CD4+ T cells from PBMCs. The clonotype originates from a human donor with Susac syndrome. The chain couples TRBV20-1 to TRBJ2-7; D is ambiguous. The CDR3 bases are TGCAGTGCCCTGAAGGTGAGCTCCTACGAGCAGTACTTC. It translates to CSALKVSSYEQYF.